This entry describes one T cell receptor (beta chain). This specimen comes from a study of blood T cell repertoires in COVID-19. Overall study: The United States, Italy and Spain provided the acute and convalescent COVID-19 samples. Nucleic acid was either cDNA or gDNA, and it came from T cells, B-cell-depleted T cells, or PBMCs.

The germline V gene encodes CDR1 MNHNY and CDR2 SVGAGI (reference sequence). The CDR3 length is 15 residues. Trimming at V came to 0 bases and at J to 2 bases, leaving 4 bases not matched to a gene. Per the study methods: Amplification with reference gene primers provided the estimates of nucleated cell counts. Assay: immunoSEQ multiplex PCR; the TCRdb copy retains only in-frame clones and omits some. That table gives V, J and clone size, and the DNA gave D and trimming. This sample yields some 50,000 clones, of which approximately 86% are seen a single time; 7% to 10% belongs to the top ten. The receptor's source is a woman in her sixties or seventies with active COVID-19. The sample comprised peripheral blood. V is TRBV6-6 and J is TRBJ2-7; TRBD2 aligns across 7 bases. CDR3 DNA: TGTGCCAGCAGTTACTCGAAACTAGCGCCCTACGAGCAGTACTTC. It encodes CASSYSKLAPYEQYF.